A selection of T cell receptor beta chains follows, all from one sample in a study of shared clonotypes between healthy human individuals. Assay used: immunoSEQ multiplex PCR; TCRdb lists only in-frame clones, some missing. The sample holds about 1.1 million clones, approximately 77% seen once. Sequencing used memory CD4+ T cells from PBMCs. These receptors all come from a man aged 18 to 35 in good health. Some clones in this sample may be carry-over from other donors' samples. Each CDR3 is given with its conserved first and last residue. The D gene is left open where the match is weak. Clone size is shown for a subset of rows, as once, few, many or a class of expanded clone.

V,size,D,J,CDR3,DNA
TRBV4-3,-,-,TRBJ1-2,CASSQESSTLGGYTF,TGCGCCAGCAGCCAAGAAAGTTCTACCCTTGGTGGCTACACCTTC
TRBV19,-,TRBD1,TRBJ2-1,CASSILGRGSDNEQFF,TGTGCCAGTAGTATACTGGGCAGGGGGTCCGACAATGAGCAGTTCTTC
TRBV7-2,-,TRBD1,TRBJ2-7,CASSSQTGGYEQYF,TGTGCCAGCAGCTCCCAGACAGGGGGCTACGAGCAGTACTTC
TRBV27,-,TRBD1,TRBJ2-4,CASGASQGARNIQYF,TGTGCCAGCGGGGCCTCACAGGGGGCCAGAAACATTCAGTACTTC
TRBV30,few,TRBD1,TRBJ1-1,CAWSFIFIGTGEAFF,TGTGCCTGGAGTTTTATATTTATAGGGACAGGTGAAGCTTTCTTT
TRBV7-3,-,-,TRBJ2-1,CASSSTGSTGGEQFF,TGTGCCAGCAGCTCAACGGGGAGTACGGGTGGGGAGCAGTTCTTC
TRBV9,-,-,TRBJ1-2,CASSVDRNYGYTF,TGTGCCAGCAGCGTAGATCGCAACTATGGCTACACCTTC
TRBV9,-,TRBD1,TRBJ1-4,CASSVGPGQTNEKLFF,TGTGCCAGCAGCGTAGGTCCGGGACAGACTAATGAAAAACTGTTTTTT
TRBV5-5,-,TRBD1,TRBJ1-2,CASSPQGEPANYGYTF,TGTGCCAGCAGCCCTCAGGGGGAGCCGGCTAACTATGGCTACACCTTC
TRBV2,-,-,TRBJ1-2,CASSQLVAGYTF,TGTGCCAGCAGTCAACTTGTTGCTGGCTACACCTTC
TRBV9,once,TRBD2,TRBJ2-7,CASSPFVSGTYEQYF,TGTGCCAGCAGCCCCTTTGTTAGCGGGACATACGAGCAGTACTTC
TRBV25-1,-,-,TRBJ2-7,CASSEFAPNYGQYF,TGTGCCAGCAGTGAATTCGCCCCAAACTACGGGCAGTACTTC
TRBV29-1,-,-,TRBJ2-5,CSVRARGTGETQYF,TGCAGCGTGAGAGCCAGGGGTACTGGGGAGACCCAGTACTTC
TRBV30,-,TRBD2,TRBJ2-2,CAWNRLRENGELFF,TGTGCCTGGAACAGGTTGCGGGAGAACGGGGAGCTGTTTTTT
TRBV19,-,-,TRBJ1-1,CASSSLWGGTNTEAFF,TGTGCCAGTAGTAGCTTGTGGGGGGGGACGAACACTGAAGCTTTCTTT
TRBV7-3,-,TRBD1,TRBJ2-1,CASSQGGSSSYNEQFF,TGTGCCAGCAGCCAAGGGGGCTCAAGCTCCTACAATGAGCAGTTCTTC
TRBV28,-,-,TRBJ1-3,CASSLRVGAMDF,TGTGCCAGCAGTTTAAGGGTTGGGGCTATGGACTTT
TRBV4-1,-,-,TRBJ1-3,CASSQAHTGLRRGNTIYF,TGCGCCAGCAGCCAAGCACACACCGGGCTCAGGCGTGGAAACACCATATATTTT
TRBV10-2,-,-,TRBJ2-7,CASRTTSGLGEQYF,TGCGCCAGCAGGACCACTTCCGGCCTAGGTGAGCAGTACTTC
TRBV25-1,once,-,TRBJ2-7,CASSEHRRQYF,TGTGCCAGCAGTGAACATAGACGGCAGTACTTC
TRBV6-5,-,-,TRBJ2-4,CASSGDRAKNIQYF,TGTGCCAGCAGCGGAGACAGGGCCAAAAACATTCAGTACTTC
TRBV5-1,-,-,TRBJ1-5,CASSLSGGDQPQHF,TGCGCCAGCAGCTTGTCCGGGGGCGATCAGCCCCAGCATTTT
TRBV5-1,once,TRBD1,TRBJ2-6,CASSLQGIGANVLTF,TGCGCCAGCAGCTTACAGGGGATTGGGGCCAACGTCCTGACTTTC
TRBV7-3,-,-,TRBJ2-1,CASSSGGSQNNEQFF,TGTGCCAGCAGCTCGGGGGGCTCACAAAACAATGAGCAGTTCTTC
TRBV7-9,-,-,TRBJ1-1,CASSLAQGAGAFF,TGTGCCAGCAGCTTAGCACAGGGAGCAGGAGCTTTCTTT
TRBV5-1,-,TRBD1,TRBJ2-7,CASSLFRGQGEQYF,TGCGCCAGCAGCTTGTTCAGGGGGCAAGGGGAGCAGTACTTC
TRBV6-5,few,-,TRBJ2-3,CASSYSAGGSTDTQYF,TGTGCCAGCAGTTACTCGGCAGGGGGGAGCACAGATACGCAGTATTTT
TRBV28,-,-,TRBJ1-2,CASSFLQGGEYGYTF,TGTGCCAGCAGTTTCTTACAGGGTGGGGAGTATGGCTACACCTTC
TRBV2,-,-,TRBJ1-5,CASMRDSNQPQHF,TGTGCCAGCATGAGGGATAGCAATCAGCCCCAGCATTTT
TRBV6-6,-,-,TRBJ2-7,CASSYIGQGRNEQYF,TGTGCCAGCAGTTACATTGGGCAGGGTCGGAACGAGCAGTACTTC
TRBV4-3,-,TRBD2,TRBJ2-5,CASSQETSGTQETQYF,TGCGCTAGCAGCCAAGAGACTAGCGGGACACAAGAGACCCAGTACTTC
TRBV30,-,-,TRBJ1-5,CAWSPGEDQPQHF,TGTGCCTGGAGTCCAGGGGAAGATCAGCCCCAGCATTTT
TRBV15,once,-,TRBJ2-2,CATSRGRDTGELFF,TGTGCCACCAGCAGAGGCAGGGATACCGGGGAGCTGTTTTTT
TRBV7-9,-,-,TRBJ1-1,CASSPGFWHENTEAFF,TGTGCCAGCAGCCCCGGCTTTTGGCATGAGAACACTGAAGCTTTCTTT
TRBV7-6,-,-,TRBJ1-3,CASSPTVGNTIYF,TGTGCCAGCAGCCCGACCGTTGGAAACACCATATATTTT
TRBV25-1,-,TRBD1,TRBJ2-1,CASSASGQGSNEQFF,TGTGCCAGCAGTGCATCCGGACAGGGCTCCAATGAGCAGTTCTTC
TRBV28,-,-,TRBJ1-5,CASRITNQPQHF,TGTGCCAGCAGAATTACCAATCAGCCCCAGCATTTT